These T cell receptor beta chains were read from a single sample in a study of blood T cell repertoires in COVID-19. Libraries were prepared by immunoSEQ multiplex PCR; TCRdb keeps only in-frame clonotypes and omits some of them. The profile shows 200,000 to 250,000 clones, approximately 78% of them singletons. The specimen sequenced was peripheral blood. Receptors were obtained from a woman aged 70-85 years with COVID-19, enrolled during active disease. The CDR3 runs from the conserved cysteine through the conserved F or W. A D gene is named only where the DNA matches it firmly. Clone size is stated in some rows and not others, as once, few, many or a class when expanded.

TRBV4-1	TRBJ2-7	few	-	TGCGCCAGCAGCCAAGTCGAGGGTTACTACGAGCAGTACTTC	CASSQVEGYYEQYF
TRBV5-1	TRBJ2-7	few	TRBD1	TGCGCCAGCAGCTTCGGACAGGTTCGATATAACGAGCAGTACTTC	CASSFGQVRYNEQYF
TRBV7-2	TRBJ2-7	-	TRBD2	TGTGCCAGCAGCTTAGCTAGCGGGACCCCTCTCGAGCAGTACTTC	CASSLASGTPLEQYF
TRBV7-2	TRBJ1-3	-	-	TGTGCCAGCAGCGCCACACAGGGATACACCATATATTTT	CASSATQGYTIYF
TRBV4-3	TRBJ2-1	-	TRBD2	TGCGCCAGCAGCTACGGACTAGCGGGAGGGAGAAGGAATGAGCAGTTCTTC	CASSYGLAGGRRNEQFF
TRBV25-1	TRBJ1-4	-	-	TGTGCCAGCAGTGCAACAGGGAGTAACGAAAAACTGTTTTTT	CASSATGSNEKLFF
TRBV5-4	TRBJ2-7	-	-	TGTGCCAGCAGCTTCAATCCCAAGACTGCCTACGAGCAGTACTTC	CASSFNPKTAYEQYF
TRBV4-1	TRBJ1-2	-	-	TGCGCCAGCAGCCAAGACCCGACAGGTTCCTGGGGTGGCTACACCTTC	CASSQDPTGSWGGYTF
TRBV6-5	TRBJ2-1	-	-	TGTGCCAGCAGTTACTTAACTGCCCGAGACAATGAGCAGTTCTTC	CASSYLTARDNEQFF
TRBV28	TRBJ1-1	-	TRBD1	TGTGCCAGCAGTTCAACGGACAGGGTAGGTTCCACTGAAGCTTTCTTT	CASSSTDRVGSTEAFF
TRBV7-8	TRBJ1-5	-	-	TGTGCCAGCAGCCTCGGACAGTCATATAGCAATCAGCCCCAGCATTTT	CASSLGQSYSNQPQHF
TRBV6-6	TRBJ2-7	once	TRBD1	TGTGCCAGTACAGGGGGCACCTACGAGCAGTACTTC	CASTGGTYEQYF
TRBV7-2	TRBJ1-2	-	TRBD1	TGTGCCAGCAGCTCCCCCCGAGGGACAGGGGACATCTATGGCTACACCTTC	CASSSPRGTGDIYGYTF
TRBV2	TRBJ2-7	-	-	TGTGCCAGCAGTACCGGACTGAACTACGAGCAGTACTTC	CASSTGLNYEQYF
TRBV4-3	TRBJ2-3	-	-	TGCGCCAGCAGCAACCGGGGAGCTAGCACAGATACGCAGTATTTT	CASSNRGASTDTQYF
TRBV2	TRBJ1-5	-	-	TGTGCCAGCACAGCAGGGCGAGAACAGCCCCAGCATTTT	CASTAGREQPQHF
TRBV7-2	TRBJ2-7	-	-	TGTGCCAGCAGCTTCGACAGAGCCTACGAGCAGTACTTC	CASSFDRAYEQYF
TRBV6-2/TRBV6-3	TRBJ2-3	-	TRBD2	TGTGCCAGCAGCCCCCGTTTGACTAGCGGGAGTCGAAATACGCAGTATTTT	CASSPRLTSGSRNTQYF
TRBV6-2/TRBV6-3	TRBJ2-3	-	-	TGTGCCAGCAGTTATCTTCCCTTCGCGGAGAGCACACATTTT	CASSYLPFAESTHF
TRBV6-6	TRBJ1-5	-	TRBD1	TGTGCCAGCAGTATTCCTGGGACAGCCTTAAATCAGCCCCAGCATTTT	CASSIPGTALNQPQHF
TRBV5-5	TRBJ1-1	once	-	TGTGCCAGCAGGCCACAGTGGAACACTGAAGCTTTCTTT	CASRPQWNTEAFF
TRBV5-1	TRBJ1-4	-	-	TGCGCCAGCAGCTTGCGGGCAGGGGCCGAAAAACTGTTTTTT	CASSLRAGAEKLFF
TRBV10-3	TRBJ2-7	-	TRBD1	TGTGCCATCAGTAATATCCCGGGACAGGGGGTATACGAGCAGTACTTC	CAISNIPGQGVYEQYF
TRBV7-2	TRBJ1-2	-	TRBD1	TGTGCCAGCAGCCAAAGCCAGGGGGCAGGGGCTATGGCTCGGGGTACGGCCTTC	CASSQSQGAGAMARGTAF
TRBV14	TRBJ2-6	-	TRBD1	TGTGCCAGCAGCGTACGACAGGGCCTAAAGACTGGGGCCAACGTCCTGACTTTC	CASSVRQGLKTGANVLTF
TRBV5-6	TRBJ2-1	-	-	TGTGCCAGCAGCCCCGGGAAAAAGGGTTTTGAGCAGTTCTTC	CASSPGKKGFEQFF
TRBV4-2	TRBJ2-1	few	TRBD2	TGTGCCAGCAGCCAGGGAGGGACTAGCGGCTACAATGAGCAGTTCTTC	CASSQGGTSGYNEQFF
TRBV27	TRBJ2-7	-	TRBD2	TGTGCCAGCAGCCAACCGGGACGCGGGAGTTTGGAGCAGTACTTC	CASSQPGRGSLEQYF
TRBV9	TRBJ1-2	-	-	TGTGCCAGCAGCGTAGGGAGGGAACCCTATGGCTACACCTTC	CASSVGREPYGYTF
TRBV19	TRBJ2-3	-	TRBD2	TGTGCCAGTAGTCTACTAGCGGGATACACAGATACGCAGTATTTT	CASSLLAGYTDTQYF
TRBV9	TRBJ2-1	-	TRBD2	TGTGCCAGCAGCGGGACTAGCGGGTACAACAATGAGCAGTTCTTC	CASSGTSGYNNEQFF
TRBV6-4	TRBJ1-5	-	-	TGTGCCAGCAGTGACGGGAGTAGTGGCAATCAGCCCCAGCATTTT	CASSDGSSGNQPQHF
TRBV28	TRBJ1-1	-	-	TGTGCCAGCAGTTTAAACCAGGGATTACTGAACACTGAAGCTTTCTTT	CASSLNQGLLNTEAFF
TRBV28	TRBJ1-1	-	-	TGTGCCAGCAGTTTTTACGGGCGCTCTCGGGGGACTGAAGCTTTCTTT	CASSFYGRSRGTEAFF
TRBV5-5	TRBJ2-1	-	TRBD2	TGTGCCAGCAGCTTGGGGCGGGAGGGCCACTTCAATGAGCAGTTCTTC	CASSLGREGHFNEQFF
TRBV5-1	TRBJ2-4	-	TRBD1	TGCGCCAGCAGCCCCGGGACAGGGACGAACATTCAGTACTTC	CASSPGTGTNIQYF
TRBV9	TRBJ2-5	-	TRBD2	TGTGCCAGCAGCGTAAGTGGTAGCGGGTACCAAGAGACCCAGTACTTC	CASSVSGSGYQETQYF
TRBV15	TRBJ2-7	-	-	TGTGCCACCAGCAACCTCGCCATAGGGAGCTACGAGCAGTACTTC	CATSNLAIGSYEQYF
TRBV27	TRBJ2-7	-	-	TGTGCCAGCAGCGCCTGGACAGAGTCCTACGAGCAGTACTTC	CASSAWTESYEQYF
TRBV3-1/TRBV3-2	TRBJ2-6	-	-	TGTGCCAGCGGGGACTTGAACTCTGGGGCCAACGTCCTGACTTTC	CASGDLNSGANVLTF
TRBV28	TRBJ2-1	-	TRBD2	TGTGCCACCAAGGGGGTGGGACTAGCGTTGGATGAGCAGTTCTTC	CATKGVGLALDEQFF
TRBV28	TRBJ2-7	few	-	TGTGCCAGCAGGGACAGTCACACCTACGAGCAGTACTTC	CASRDSHTYEQYF
TRBV7-9	TRBJ2-3	few	TRBD2	TGTGCCAGCAGCTTAGGGGCTAGCGGGAGAACAGATACGCAGTATTTT	CASSLGASGRTDTQYF
TRBV5-1	TRBJ1-4	once	TRBD1	TGCGCCAGCAGCCCGACGACAGGGTGGGAAAAACTGTTTTTT	CASSPTTGWEKLFF
TRBV19	TRBJ2-1	-	-	TGTGCCAGTAGTATGGAGGGGGCGCCATACAATGAGCAGTTCTTC	CASSMEGAPYNEQFF